Listed below are T cell receptor beta chains from one sample, sequenced in a study of technical replicates of blood from a few donors. Assay: immunoSEQ multiplex PCR; the TCRdb copy retains only in-frame clones and omits some. The table records 65,000 to 85,000 clones, 90% to 95% of them present only once. The sample taken for sequencing was T cells isolated from PBMCs. These TCRs come from a human donor in good health. Both conserved end residues are trimmed from each CDR3. Not every row has a clone size; where given, it reads once, few, many or a size class.

TRBV14,.,ASSQDFQRVGEQY
TRBV6-5,.,ASSYSPRGYTEAF
TRBV7-2,.,ASSLSSGSAEQY
TRBV6-5,.,ASSYLSGSSYEQY
TRBV29-1,.,SVDPGTEAF
TRBV4-1,.,ASSQEERELAETQY
TRBV19,once,ASSIIYEQY
TRBV7-6,.,ASSSSSLGGRADTQY
TRBV18,.,ASTDRGEQY
TRBV7-9,.,ASSLEAFLGLDTYNEQF
TRBV28,.,ASSLLGTGGSEYSNQPQH
TRBV28,.,ASRSYYGYT
TRBV5-6,.,ASSSPGLVENEQF
TRBV6-1,once,ASSELGQAYEQY
TRBV4-1,once,ASSHPQSSYEQY
TRBV14,.,ASSQGRYYEQY
TRBV10-3,.,AITEGPHQPQH
TRBV7-8,.,ASSLVSGVYNEQF
TRBV7-6,.,ASTSDTSYEQY
TRBV29-1,.,SVVGQGHNEQF
TRBV6-5,.,ASSYARATNEKLF
TRBV19,.,ASSVQGSTDTQY
TRBV11-2,.,ASSFRQGTGTDTQY
TRBV18,.,ASSPFTGNTGELF
TRBV2,.,ASNIGQGLHEQY
TRBV2,.,ASSEAQDYVTDTQY
TRBV5-1,.,ASRANTEAF
TRBV28,.,ASSLLTGNTGELF
TRBV2,.,ASNGGTSGEKLF
TRBV11-3,.,ASSLEDRGVDTQY
TRBV5-1,.,ASSLLRGFTEAF
TRBV7-8,.,ASSIFGTSNEQF
TRBV29-1,once,SVEGTGDAQY